A selection of T cell receptor beta chains follows, all from one sample in a study of T-cell memory formation after mild COVID-19. TCRdb itself ran the 5' RACE reads through MiXCR, one entry per CDR3 protein. The data show around 200,000 distinct CDR3 sequences, around 18% seen once. The sample was PBMCs or a T cell subset sorted from them (not recorded which). Every receptor here comes from a man aged 18 to 30 who had mild COVID-19 (a few samples of this study predate the infection). Cell type and time point are not known. Both conserved end residues are part of each CDR3. D genes are given only for firm matches. Only part of the rows carry a size: once, few, many, or a class if the clone is expanded.

clone_size	j_call	v_call	d_call	cdr3_aa	cdr3_nt
few	TRBJ1-2	TRBV29-1	NA	CSVGWGRYGYTF	TGCAGCGTTGGTTGGGGCCGCTATGGCTACACCTTC
few	TRBJ2-3	TRBV7-2	TRBD2	CASSPAGGRRDTQYF	TGTGCCAGCAGCCCAGCGGGGGGGCGGAGAGATACGCAGTATTTT
few	TRBJ2-1	TRBV24-1	NA	CATSDGSYSYNEQFF	TGTGCCACCAGTGACGGCAGCTACTCCTACAATGAGCAGTTCTTC
few	TRBJ1-5	TRBV7-2	NA	CASSLMGRVRQPQHF	TGTGCCAGCAGCTTAATGGGCAGGGTGCGTCAGCCCCAGCATTTT
few	TRBJ1-2	TRBV6-5	NA	CASSYPGDGGYTF	TGTGCCAGCAGTTACCCAGGGGACGGTGGCTACACCTTC
NA	TRBJ1-6	TRBV6-2/TRBV6-3	NA	CASSYDRRYSPLHF	TGTGCCAGCAGTTATGACAGGCGATATTCACCCCTCCACTTT
NA	TRBJ1-1	TRBV12-5	NA	CASGLEENTEAFF	TGTGCTAGTGGTCTTGAGGAGAACACTGAAGCTTTCTTT
NA	TRBJ2-2	TRBV28	NA	CASSLTGTGELFF	TGTGCCAGCAGTTTAACAGGCACCGGGGAGCTGTTTTTT
few	TRBJ2-3	TRBV4-3	TRBD2	CASSRGASGGPDTQYF	TGCGCCAGCAGCCGCGGCGCTAGCGGGGGGCCAGATACGCAGTATTTT
NA	TRBJ2-1	TRBV7-3	TRBD2	CASSLGGGAGNEQFF	TGTGCCAGCAGCTTAGGCGGGGGGGCCGGCAATGAGCAGTTCTTC
NA	TRBJ2-3	TRBV29-1	TRBD1	CSARQGFVDTQYF	TGCAGCGCAAGACAGGGATTCGTAGATACGCAGTATTTT